Each of the 27 T cell receptor beta chains below was sequenced from the same sample in a study of blood T cells in healthy people across ages. Primed by a sample-barcoded 5' primer and a J-beta primer mix, a second PCR proceeded for about 7 to 11 cycles. MiXCR, applied by TCRdb to the 5' RACE reads, yields one record per CDR3 protein. The data contain some 1.5 million distinct CDR3 sequences, roughly 27% of them singletons. Sequencing used blood. Receptors originate from a woman aged 25 to 39 in good health.

This clonotype has a handful of counts. V is TRBV6-2 or TRBV6-3 and J is TRBJ2-7, with a possible D match to TRBD2 (6 bases). The CDR3 loop spans 13 amino acids. Germline V gives CDR1 MNHEY, CDR2 SVGEGT. V was pared by 6 bases and J by 4 bases, with 13 bases between. The CDR3 spells CASRASAPYEQYF. In DNA, the CDR3 is TGTGCCAGCAGAGCTAGCGCCCCTTACGAGCAGTACTTC.

The chain is built from TRBV7-2 and TRBJ2-5; a possible D gene is TRBD2 (5 bases). Trimming removed 5 bases at V and 7 bases at J, with 23 bases between. Germline V CDR1 and CDR2: SGHTA, FQGNSA. The CDR3 covers 16 residues. DNA for the CDR3: TGTGCCAGCAGCCGGGGAGTGAGGGCTGGTCGAGGGACCCAGTACTTC. Its protein product is CASSRGVRAGRGTQYF.

The chain employs TRBV5-1 and TRBJ2-3; 9 bases fit TRBD2. The V and J ends lost 4 bases and 2 bases, in that order; junction bases with no gene match: 5. Per the germline V gene, CDR1 is SGHRS and CDR2 is YFSETQ. The CDR3 contains 15 residues. CDR3 residues: CASSTLAGLTDTQYF. In DNA form, the CDR3 reads TGCGCCAGCAGCACTCTAGCGGGGCTCACAGATACGCAGTATTTT.

V usage is TRBV10-3 and J usage is TRBJ1-1; no definite D call. Germline V CDR1 and CDR2: ENHRY, SYGVKD. This CDR3 has 11 amino acids. Trimming removed 3 bases at V and 10 bases at J, with 9 bases between. Written as DNA, the CDR3 is TGTGCCATCAGTGACCCGCGGGGAGCTTTCTTT. Amino acid sequence: CAISDPRGAFF.

V and J are TRBV20-1 and TRBJ2-5, with TRBD1 matching over 10 bases. V shed 8 bases, J shed 3 bases, and the junction held 9 bases outside the gene matches. The CDR3 is 14 residues long. The germline gives CDR1 DFQATT, CDR2 SNEGSKA (reference sequence). DNA of the CDR3: TGCAGTACTTGCACCGGGACAGGGGAAGAGACCCAGTACTTC. Protein sequence: CSTCTGTGEETQYF.

This chain uses TRBV28 with TRBJ2-7; D gene unclear. Germline V CDR1 and CDR2: MDHEN, SYDVKM. Trimming pared 6 bases from V and 0 bases from J, leaving 12 bases between. The CDR3 is 14 amino acids. CDR3 nucleotide sequence: TGTGCCAGCAGGACCGCAGTTTCCTCCTACGAGCAGTACTTC. This gives the protein CASRTAVSSYEQYF.

This chain connects TRBV7-8 to TRBJ1-2; no firm D call. Germline V gene data show CDR1 as SGHVS and CDR2 as FQNEAQ. The ends were cut back, 2 bases at V and 8 bases at J, with 15 bases in the middle. This CDR3 comprises 14 residues. CDR3 residues: CASSLSRSPPGYTF. CDR3 DNA: TGTGCCAGCAGCTTAAGCAGGAGCCCCCCCGGCTACACCTTC.

This clonotype was counted ten times or more. The rearrangement links TRBV29-1 to TRBJ2-7; 10 nucleotides agree with TRBD1. J lost 2 bases, V lost 7 bases, and 5 bases had no gene match. This CDR3 region has 13 residues. Looked up from germline, CDR1 is SQVTM and CDR2 is ANQGSEA. The CDR3 region has the DNA TGCAGCGGGATGACAGGGGGCCCCTACGAGCAGTACTTC. It codes for CSGMTGGPYEQYF.

On this clonotype itself: This sequence may be a read error, since a much larger clone differs from it by one base. This sequence joins TRBV5-1 and TRBJ2-5, with D perhaps TRBD1 or TRBD2 (5 bases each). Germline V gene lookup returns CDR1 SGHRS and CDR2 YFSETQ. The V and J ends lost 4 bases and 1 base respectively, with 20 bases between them. This CDR3 is built from 17 residues. The CDR3 reads CASSVGVLSGVQETQYF. The CDR3 DNA sequence: TGCGCCAGCAGCGTGGGGGTACTCTCGGGCGTCCAAGAGACCCAGTACTTC.

This clonotype was detected a few times. CDR3 in amino acids: CASSFASGSGRDIQYF. The CDR3 region has the DNA TGTGCCAGCAGCTTCGCTAGCGGGAGCGGGAGGGACATTCAGTACTTC. The chain combines TRBV7-2 with TRBJ2-4, with TRBD2 matching 10 bases. CDR3 size: 16 residues. The V gene's germline CDR1 is SGHTA and CDR2 FQGNSA. V lost 3 bases and J lost 8; bases outside the gene matches: 10. The full variable domain, with the rest looked up from reference TRBV7-2 and TRBJ2-4, is GAGVSQSPSNKVTEKGKDVELRCDPISGHTALYWYRQSLGQGLEFLIYFQGNSAPDKSGLPSDRFSAERTGGSVSTLTIQRTQQEDSAVYLCASSFASGSGRDIQYFGAGTRLSVL.

The CDR3 region has the DNA TGCGCCAGCAGCCAAGAAGGGACGGGGAACACCGGGGAGCTGTTTTTT. Residues: CASSQEGTGNTGELFF. The chain employs TRBV4-1 and TRBJ2-2, with D perhaps given as TRBD1 or TRBD2 (5 bases each). Between the trimmed V and J ends, which lost 0 bases and 1 base, there was a span of 9 bases. CDR3 length equals 16 residues. In germline, CDR1 is MGHRA, CDR2 YSYEKL.

This clonotype was seen more than once but under ten times. V gene TRBV20-1 combines with J gene TRBJ2-1, with 13 bases identical to TRBD2. CDR3 size: 15 residues. Trimming removed 6 bases from V and 8 bases from J; junction bases left unmatched: 10. Germline V CDR1 and CDR2: DFQATT, SNEGSKA (reference sequence). In DNA form, the CDR3 reads TGCAGTGCGAGGGGTACTAGCGGGAGGGCGGATGAGCAGTTCTTC. This sequence encodes CSARGTSGRADEQFF.

The chain combines TRBV19 with TRBJ2-7; possible D gene TRBD1, 6 bases. From germline, CDR1 is LNHDA and CDR2 SQIVND (reference sequence). V was shortened by 5 bases and J by 0 bases, with 17 bases between the two germline ends. This CDR3 contains 16 residues. The CDR3 loop reads CASSFTGTSSSYEQYF. The CDR3 DNA reads TGTGCCAGTAGTTTTACTGGGACATCCAGCTCCTACGAGCAGTACTTC.

This chain uses TRBV7-8 with TRBJ2-1, with D perhaps matching TRBD1 (5 bases). This CDR3 is built from 15 residues. Germline lookup yields CDR1 SGHVS and CDR2 FQNEAQ. V lost 7 bases, J lost 5 bases, and 18 bases lay in between. CDR3 sequence: CASNSTERWDNEQFF. As DNA, the CDR3 is TGTGCCAGCAACTCGACAGAACGTTGGGACAATGAGCAGTTCTTC.

V is TRBV3-1 and J is TRBJ2-1; 8 positions agree with TRBD2. Germline V gene sequence: CDR1 LGHDT, CDR2 YNNKEL (reference sequence). This CDR3 comprises 17 residues. J lost 2 bases, V lost 0 bases, and 6 bases had no gene match. Here the CDR3 DNA reads TGTGCCAGCAGCCAAGAAGGGTCGGGGGGGCCCTACAATGAGCAGTTCTTC. It codes for CASSQEGSGGPYNEQFF.

This clonotype occurred once. This clone may be a read error of a much larger clone one base away. CDR3 region: CASSPVVAGSNEQFF. The CDR3 nucleotides read TGTGCCAGCAGTCCCGTTGTGGCAGGGAGCAATGAGCAGTTCTTC. This chain joins TRBV12-3 or TRBV12-4 and TRBJ2-1; the D gene could be TRBD1 or TRBD2 (5 bases each). The CDR3 extends over 15 amino acids. The V and J ends lost 5 bases and 6 bases respectively, with 17 bases between them.

The chain recombines TRBV7-9 with TRBJ1-5; D may be TRBD1 (6 bases). Trimming left V 2 bases short and J 6 bases short, with 20 bases between. Per germline, CDR1 SEHNR and CDR2 FQNEAQ (reference sequence). This CDR3 region has 17 residues. The CDR3 DNA follows: TGTGCCAGCAGCTTATGGGCGGGGGGGGCTGTGGGTCAGCCCCAGCATTTT. Amino acid sequence: CASSLWAGGAVGQPQHF.

Comment on this clonotype: Germline is not matched at one junction end, which may reflect a read error. The rearrangement uses TRBV7-2 and TRBJ1-2; 7 bases map to TRBD1. CDR3 size: 14 residues. Per the germline V gene, CDR1 is SGHTA and CDR2 is FQGNSA. The CDR3 sequence: CASTLGGQNYGCTF. The CDR3 DNA is TGTGCCAGCACCCTAGGGGGACAGAACTATGGCTGCACCTTC.

The J gene is TRBJ2-1, the V gene TRBV20-1, with TRBD2 identical over 7 bases. The CDR3 covers 14 residues. V shed 7 bases and J 4 bases; nucleotides not matched to a gene: 10. Germline V gene sequence: CDR1 DFQATT, CDR2 SNEGSKA (reference sequence). The CDR3 region has the DNA TGCAGTGTTATTCCGGCTAGCGGATACAATGAGCAGTTCTTC. Protein: CSVIPASGYNEQFF.

As to this clonotype: A much larger clone lies one base from this, so it may be a read error. J is TRBJ2-4 and V is TRBV29-1, with TRBD2 as a possible D gene (6 bases). V dropped 7 bases and J dropped 13 bases, with 20 bases sitting between them. This CDR3 spans 12 amino acids. Germline lookup yields CDR1 SQVTM and CDR2 ANQGSEA. Written as DNA, the CDR3 is TGCAGCGCCGGGACTCTTTACAATGAGCAGTACTTC. Encoded protein: CSAGTLYNEQYF.

This chain links TRBV12-5 with TRBJ1-1; D may be TRBD1 (6 bases). The CDR3 consists of 14 residues. The germline V and J ends were trimmed by 1 base and 0 bases, with 6 bases remaining between them. Germline CDR1 reads LGHNT; CDR2 reads FRNRAP. Here the CDR3 reads CASGLEGVNTEAFF. The DNA of the CDR3 is TGTGCTAGTGGTTTGGAGGGGGTGAACACTGAAGCTTTCTTT.

CDR3 sequence reads: CASRGGDTEAFF. CDR3 DNA: TGTGCCAGCAGGGGGGGAGACACTGAAGCTTTCTTT. V usage is TRBV7-9 and J usage is TRBJ1-1; perhaps TRBD1 as D (5 bases). The CDR3 loop spans 12 amino acids. Germline V CDR1 and CDR2: SEHNR, FQNEAQ (reference sequence). The V gene lost 6 bases and the J gene lost 3 bases, with 8 bases spanning the gap.

Concerning this clonotype: Germline is not matched at one junction end, which may reflect a read error. This chain links TRBV6-5 with TRBJ1-2; weak D call: TRBD1 (6 bases). CDR1 MNHEY and CDR2 SVGAGI come from the germline V gene. The CDR3 is made up of 14 amino acids. In DNA, the CDR3 is TGTGCCGGCAGTTACTCGAGAGGGGGCTATGGCTACACCTTC. Translating gives CAGSYSRGGYGYTF.

V usage is TRBV5-1 and J usage is TRBJ2-5, with D possibly being TRBD1 (7 bases). Germline CDR1 and CDR2: SGHRS and YFSETQ. The V and J ends lost 4 bases and 7 bases respectively, with 14 bases between them. The CDR3 extends over 13 amino acids. As DNA, the CDR3 is TGCGCCAGCAGCCCACCGCAGGGGGGGACCCAGTACTTC. This gives the protein CASSPPQGGTQYF.

The chain couples TRBV10-2 to TRBJ1-5; 10 bases align to TRBD1. V dropped 10 bases and J dropped 5; count of bases not matched to a gene: 5. Germline CDR1 WSHSY, CDR2 SAAADI. This CDR3 spans 13 amino acids. DNA of the CDR3: TGCGCCACCAGGACAGGGGGTCATCAGCCCCAGCATTTT. It specifies CATRTGGHQPQHF.

The chain links TRBV7-9 to TRBJ2-1; 7 positions match TRBD2. Germline loops: CDR1 SEHNR, CDR2 FQNEAQ (reference sequence). CDR3 length: 12 residues. V lost 4 bases and J lost 9; bases outside the gene matches: 3. CDR3 DNA sequence: TGTGCCAGCAGCTATCCGGGAGGTGAGCAGTTCTTC. It codes for CASSYPGGEQFF.

This clonotype was counted only a few times. CDR3 residues: CATSTSGAHNEQFF. The DNA for the CDR3 is TGTGCCACCTCGACTAGCGGGGCCCACAATGAGCAGTTCTTC. V is TRBV24-1 and J is TRBJ2-1; TRBD2 matches at 11 bases. With V trimmed by 9 bases and J by 5 bases, 5 bases remained unmatched. This CDR3 contains 14 residues. Germline V gives CDR1 KGHDR, CDR2 SFDVKD.